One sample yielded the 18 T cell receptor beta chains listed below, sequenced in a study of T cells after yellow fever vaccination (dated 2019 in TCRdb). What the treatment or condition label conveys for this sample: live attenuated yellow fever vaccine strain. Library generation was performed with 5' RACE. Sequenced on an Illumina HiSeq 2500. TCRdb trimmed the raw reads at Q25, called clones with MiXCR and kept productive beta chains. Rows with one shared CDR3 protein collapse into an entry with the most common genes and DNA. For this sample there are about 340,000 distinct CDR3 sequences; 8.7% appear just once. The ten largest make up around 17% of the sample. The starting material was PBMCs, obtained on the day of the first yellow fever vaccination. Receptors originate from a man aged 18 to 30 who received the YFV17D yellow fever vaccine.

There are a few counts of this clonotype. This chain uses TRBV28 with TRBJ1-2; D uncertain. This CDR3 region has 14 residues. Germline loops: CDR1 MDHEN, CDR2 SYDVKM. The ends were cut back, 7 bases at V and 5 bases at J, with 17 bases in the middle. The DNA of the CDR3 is TGTGCCAGCACGGGTCCAGCTACCACATATGGCTACACCTTC. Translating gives CASTGPATTYGYTF.

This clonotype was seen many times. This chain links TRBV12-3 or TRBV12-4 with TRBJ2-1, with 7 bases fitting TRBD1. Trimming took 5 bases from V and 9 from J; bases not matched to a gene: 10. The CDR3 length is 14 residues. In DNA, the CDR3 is TGTGCCAGCAGTAGTACACGGAAGGGGGCTGAGCAGTTCTTC. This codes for CASSSTRKGAEQFF.

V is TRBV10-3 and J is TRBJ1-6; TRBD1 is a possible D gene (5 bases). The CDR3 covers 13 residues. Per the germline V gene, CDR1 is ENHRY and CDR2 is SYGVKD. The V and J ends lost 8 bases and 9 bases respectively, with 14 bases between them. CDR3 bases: TGTGCCATCGGTGCCGACAGTCGTTCACCCCTCCACTTT. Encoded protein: CAIGADSRSPLHF.

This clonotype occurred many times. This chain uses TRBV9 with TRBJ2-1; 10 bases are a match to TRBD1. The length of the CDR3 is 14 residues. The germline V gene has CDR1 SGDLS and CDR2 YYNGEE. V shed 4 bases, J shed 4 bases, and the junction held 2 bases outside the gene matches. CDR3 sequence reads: CASSRDRGYNEQFF. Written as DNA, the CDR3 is TGTGCCAGCAGCCGGGACAGGGGTTACAATGAGCAGTTCTTC.

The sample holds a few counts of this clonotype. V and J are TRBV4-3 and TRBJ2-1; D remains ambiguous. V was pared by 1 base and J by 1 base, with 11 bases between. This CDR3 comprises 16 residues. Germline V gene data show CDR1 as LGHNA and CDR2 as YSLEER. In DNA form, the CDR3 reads TGCGCCAGCAGCCAAGCAGTAGGGCAGTCCTACAATGAGCAGTTCTTC. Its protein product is CASSQAVGQSYNEQFF.

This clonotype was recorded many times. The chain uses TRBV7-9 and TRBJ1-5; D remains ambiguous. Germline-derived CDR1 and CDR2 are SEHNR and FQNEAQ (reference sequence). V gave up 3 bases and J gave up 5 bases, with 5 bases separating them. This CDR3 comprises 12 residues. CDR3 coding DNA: TGTGCCAGCAGCTTTTCCGATCAGCCCCAGCATTTT. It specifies CASSFSDQPQHF.

The CDR3 loop is CASQGWIPMNTEAFF. The CDR3 DNA reads TGTGCCAGTCAAGGTTGGATTCCTATGAACACTGAAGCTTTCTTT. The V and J genes are TRBV19 and TRBJ1-1; D not resolved. Looked up from germline, CDR1 is LNHDA and CDR2 is SQIVND (reference sequence). V lost 8 bases to trimming and J lost 0 bases, with 16 bases between them. CDR3 size: 15 residues.

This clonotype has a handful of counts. In DNA, the CDR3 is TGTGCCAGCAGTTCTGTCCACGGTAGGGCCAACAATGAGCAGTTCTTC. This gives the protein CASSSVHGRANNEQFF. The V and J genes are TRBV27 and TRBJ2-1, with unresolved D. The V and J ends lost 4 bases and 5 bases respectively, with 18 bases between them. This CDR3 has 16 amino acids. The germline V gene encodes CDR1 MNHEY and CDR2 SMNVEV (reference sequence).

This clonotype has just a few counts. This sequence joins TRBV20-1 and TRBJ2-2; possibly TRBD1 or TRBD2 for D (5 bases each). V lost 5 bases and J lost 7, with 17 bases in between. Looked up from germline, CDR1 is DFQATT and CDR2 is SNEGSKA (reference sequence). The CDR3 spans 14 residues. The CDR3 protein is CSAARVGDIGELFF. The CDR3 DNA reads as TGCAGTGCTGCCCGAGTGGGGGATATCGGGGAGCTGTTTTTT.

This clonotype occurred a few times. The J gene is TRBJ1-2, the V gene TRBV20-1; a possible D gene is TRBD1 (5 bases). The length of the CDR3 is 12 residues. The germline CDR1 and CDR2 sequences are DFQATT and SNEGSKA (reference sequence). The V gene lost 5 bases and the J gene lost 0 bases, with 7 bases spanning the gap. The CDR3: CSAQGANYGYTF. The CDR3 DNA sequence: TGCAGTGCTCAAGGGGCTAACTATGGCTACACCTTC.

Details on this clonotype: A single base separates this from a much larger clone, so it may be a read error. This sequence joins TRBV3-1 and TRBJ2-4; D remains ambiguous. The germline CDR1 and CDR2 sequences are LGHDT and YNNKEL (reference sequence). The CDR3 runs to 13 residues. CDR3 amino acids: CASSQAGKNILYF. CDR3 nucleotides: TGTGCCAGCAGCCAAGCTGGGAAAAACATTCTGTACTTC.

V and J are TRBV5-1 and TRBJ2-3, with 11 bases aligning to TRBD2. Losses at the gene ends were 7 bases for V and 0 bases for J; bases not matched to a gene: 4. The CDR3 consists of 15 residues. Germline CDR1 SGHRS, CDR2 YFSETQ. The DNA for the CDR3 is TGCGCCAGCGGCCGACTAGCGGGGAGCACAGATACGCAGTATTTT. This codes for CASGRLAGSTDTQYF.

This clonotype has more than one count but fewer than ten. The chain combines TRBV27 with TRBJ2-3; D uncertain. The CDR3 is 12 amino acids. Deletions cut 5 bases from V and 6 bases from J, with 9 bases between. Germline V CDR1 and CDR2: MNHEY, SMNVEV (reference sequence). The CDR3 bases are TGTGCCAGCAGTCGTACCCCGGATACGCAGTATTTT. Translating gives CASSRTPDTQYF.

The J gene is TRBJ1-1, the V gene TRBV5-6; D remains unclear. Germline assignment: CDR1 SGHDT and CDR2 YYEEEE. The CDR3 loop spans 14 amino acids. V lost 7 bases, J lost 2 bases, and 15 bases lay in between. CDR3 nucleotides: TGTGCCAGCGGCCCCGGGCAGCCTAACACTGAAGCTTTCTTT. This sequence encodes CASGPGQPNTEAFF.

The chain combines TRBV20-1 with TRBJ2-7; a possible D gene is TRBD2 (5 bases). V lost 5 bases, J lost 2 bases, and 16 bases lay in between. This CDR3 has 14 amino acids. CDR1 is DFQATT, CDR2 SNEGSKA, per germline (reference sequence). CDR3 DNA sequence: TGCAGTGCTCCCAGGACTGCGAATGCCTACGAGCAGTACTTC. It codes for CSAPRTANAYEQYF.

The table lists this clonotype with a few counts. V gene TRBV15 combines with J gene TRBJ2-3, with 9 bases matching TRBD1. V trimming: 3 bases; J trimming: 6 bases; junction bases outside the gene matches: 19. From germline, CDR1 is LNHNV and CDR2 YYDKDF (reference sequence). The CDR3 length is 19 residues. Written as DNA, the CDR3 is TGTGCCACCAGCAGCCCGTTCCGGGACAGGGTAAAATCCGCCGATACGCAGTATTTT. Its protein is CATSSPFRDRVKSADTQYF.

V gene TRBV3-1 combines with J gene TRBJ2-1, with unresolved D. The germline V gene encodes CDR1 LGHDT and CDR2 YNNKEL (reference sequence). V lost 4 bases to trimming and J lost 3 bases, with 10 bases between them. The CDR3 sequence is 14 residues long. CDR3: CASSPRPNYNEQFF. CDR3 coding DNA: TGTGCCAGCAGCCCGAGGCCTAACTACAATGAGCAGTTCTTC.

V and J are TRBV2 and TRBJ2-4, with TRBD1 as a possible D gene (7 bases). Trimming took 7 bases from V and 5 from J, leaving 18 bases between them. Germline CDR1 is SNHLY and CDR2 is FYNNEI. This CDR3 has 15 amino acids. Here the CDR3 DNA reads TGTGCCAGCACTGAGAGGAGGGGGCTGGAAAACATTCAGTACTTC. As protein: CASTERRGLENIQYF.